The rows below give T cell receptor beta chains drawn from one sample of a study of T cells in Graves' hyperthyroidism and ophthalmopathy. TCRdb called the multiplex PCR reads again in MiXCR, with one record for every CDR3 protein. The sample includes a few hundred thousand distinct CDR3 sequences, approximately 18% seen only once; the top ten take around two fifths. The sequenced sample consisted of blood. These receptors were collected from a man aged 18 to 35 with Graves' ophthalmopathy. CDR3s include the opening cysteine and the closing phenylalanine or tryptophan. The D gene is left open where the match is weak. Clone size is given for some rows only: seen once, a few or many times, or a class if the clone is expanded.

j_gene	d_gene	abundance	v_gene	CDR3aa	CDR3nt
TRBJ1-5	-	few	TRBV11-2	CASSGGNSSQPQHF	TGTGCCAGCAGCGGGGGTAATAGCAGTCAGCCCCAGCATTTT
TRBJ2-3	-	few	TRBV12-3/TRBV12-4	CASRPSRWDTQYF	TGTGCCAGCAGACCGAGTCGGTGGGATACGCAGTATTTT
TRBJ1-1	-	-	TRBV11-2	CAGSLVRVKGTEAFF	TGTGCCGGCAGCTTAGTCAGGGTGAAGGGAACTGAAGCTTTCTTT
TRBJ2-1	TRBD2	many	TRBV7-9	CASSGGLAGGVPYNEQFF	TGTGCCAGCAGCGGGGGACTAGCGGGGGGTGTCCCCTACAATGAGCAGTTCTTC
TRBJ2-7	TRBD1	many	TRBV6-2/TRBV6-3	CASSYRGQGAYEQYF	TGTGCCAGCAGTTACCGGGGACAGGGGGCTTACGAGCAGTACTTC
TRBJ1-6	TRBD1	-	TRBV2	CASRAGTGATYNSPLHF	TGTGCCAGCAGAGCAGGGACAGGGGCCACCTATAATTCACCCCTCCACTTT
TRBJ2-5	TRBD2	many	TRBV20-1	CSAIVGLAFETQYF	TGCAGTGCTATAGTCGGACTAGCGTTTGAGACCCAGTACTTC
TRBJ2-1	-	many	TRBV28	CASSLAGETFEQFF	TGTGCCAGCAGTTTGGCAGGGGAGACTTTTGAGCAGTTCTTC
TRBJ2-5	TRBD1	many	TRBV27	CASSLSRDRETQYF	TGTGCCAGCAGTTTATCGAGGGACAGAGAGACCCAGTACTTC
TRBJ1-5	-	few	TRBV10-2	CASSLMDSNQPQHF	TGCGCCAGCAGCCTTATGGACAGCAATCAGCCCCAGCATTTT
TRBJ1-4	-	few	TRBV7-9	CASSRRTTNEKLFF	TGTGCCAGCAGCCGACGGACAACTAATGAAAAACTGTTTTTT
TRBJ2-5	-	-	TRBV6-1	CASTDTGKGETQYF	TGTGCCAGCACCGACACAGGGAAGGGAGAGACCCAGTACTTC
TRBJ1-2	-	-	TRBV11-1	CASSFGGEGYGYTF	TGTGCCAGCAGCTTTGGGGGAGAAGGCTATGGCTACACCTTC